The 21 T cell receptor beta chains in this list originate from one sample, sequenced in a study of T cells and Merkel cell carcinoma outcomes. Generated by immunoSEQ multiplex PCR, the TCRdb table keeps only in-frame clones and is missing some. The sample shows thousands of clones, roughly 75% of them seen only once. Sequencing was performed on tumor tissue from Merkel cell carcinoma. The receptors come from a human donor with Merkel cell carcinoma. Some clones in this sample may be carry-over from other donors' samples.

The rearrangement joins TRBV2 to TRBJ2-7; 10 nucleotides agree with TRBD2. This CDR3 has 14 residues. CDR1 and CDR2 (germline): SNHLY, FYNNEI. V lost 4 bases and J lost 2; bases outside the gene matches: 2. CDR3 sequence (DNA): TGTGCCAGCAGTGCTAGCGGGAGCGCCTACGAGCAGTACTTC. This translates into CASSASGSAYEQYF. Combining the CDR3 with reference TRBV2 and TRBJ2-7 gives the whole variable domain EPEVTQTPSHQVTQMGQEVILRCVPISNHLYFYWYRQILGQKVEFLVSFYNNEISEKSEIFDDQFSVERPDGSNFTLKIRSTKLEDSAMYFCASSASGSAYEQYFGPGTRLTVT.

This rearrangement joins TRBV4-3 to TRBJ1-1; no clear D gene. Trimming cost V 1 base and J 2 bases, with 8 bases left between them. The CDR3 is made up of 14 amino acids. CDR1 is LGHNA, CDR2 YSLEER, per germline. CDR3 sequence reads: CASSQVLGNTEAFF. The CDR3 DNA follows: TGCGCCAGCAGCCAAGTTCTGGGAAACACTGAAGCTTTCTTT.

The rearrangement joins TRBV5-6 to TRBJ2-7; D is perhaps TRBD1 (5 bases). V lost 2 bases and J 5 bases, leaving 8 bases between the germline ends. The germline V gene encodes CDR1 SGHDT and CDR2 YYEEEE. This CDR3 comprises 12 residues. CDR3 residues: CASSLGANEQYF. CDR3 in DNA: TGTGCCAGCAGCTTAGGGGCAAACGAGCAGTACTTC.

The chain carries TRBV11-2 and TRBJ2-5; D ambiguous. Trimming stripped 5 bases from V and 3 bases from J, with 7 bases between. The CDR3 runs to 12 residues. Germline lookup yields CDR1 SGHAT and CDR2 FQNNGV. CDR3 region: CASSPGKETQYF. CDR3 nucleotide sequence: TGTGCCAGCAGCCCGGGCAAAGAGACCCAGTACTTC.

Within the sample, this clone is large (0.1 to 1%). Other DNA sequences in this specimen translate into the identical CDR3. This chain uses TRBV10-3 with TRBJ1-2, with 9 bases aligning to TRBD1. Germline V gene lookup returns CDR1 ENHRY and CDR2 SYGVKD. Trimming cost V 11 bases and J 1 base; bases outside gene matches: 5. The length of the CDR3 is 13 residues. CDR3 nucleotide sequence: TGTGCCGCGGGACAGGGTGATAACTATGGCTACACCTTC. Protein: CAAGQGDNYGYTF.

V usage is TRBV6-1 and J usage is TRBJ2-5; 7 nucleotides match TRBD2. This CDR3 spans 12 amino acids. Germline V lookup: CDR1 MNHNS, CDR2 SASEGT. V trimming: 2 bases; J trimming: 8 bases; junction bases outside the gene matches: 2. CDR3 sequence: CASSETGGTQYF. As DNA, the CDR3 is TGTGCCAGCAGTGAAACGGGGGGAACCCAGTACTTC.

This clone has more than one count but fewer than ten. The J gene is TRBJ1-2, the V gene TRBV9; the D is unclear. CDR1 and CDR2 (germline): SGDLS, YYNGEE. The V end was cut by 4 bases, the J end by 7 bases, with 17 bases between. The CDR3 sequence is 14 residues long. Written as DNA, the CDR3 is TGTGCCAGCAGCCCGAGGGCGGGAGGGTCTGGCTACACCTTC. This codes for CASSPRAGGSGYTF.

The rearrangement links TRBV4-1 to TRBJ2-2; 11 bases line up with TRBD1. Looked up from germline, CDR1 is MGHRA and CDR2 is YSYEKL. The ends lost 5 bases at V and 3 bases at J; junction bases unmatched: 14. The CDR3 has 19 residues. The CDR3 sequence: CASSFQPGMGQGDTGELFF. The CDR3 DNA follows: TGCGCCAGCAGCTTCCAACCCGGTATGGGACAGGGGGACACCGGGGAGCTGTTTTTT.

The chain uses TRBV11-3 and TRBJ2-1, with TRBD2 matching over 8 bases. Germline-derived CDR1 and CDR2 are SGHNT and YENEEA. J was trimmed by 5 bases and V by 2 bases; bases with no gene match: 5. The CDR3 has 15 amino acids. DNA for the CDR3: TGTGCCAGCAGCTTACTAGCGGGTACGAACAATGAGCAGTTCTTC. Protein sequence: CASSLLAGTNNEQFF.

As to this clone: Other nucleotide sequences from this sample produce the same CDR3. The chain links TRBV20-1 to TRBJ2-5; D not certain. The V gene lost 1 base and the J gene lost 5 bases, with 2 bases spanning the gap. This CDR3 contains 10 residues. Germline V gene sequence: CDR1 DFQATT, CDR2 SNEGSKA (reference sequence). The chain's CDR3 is CSARGETQYF. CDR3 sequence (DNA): TGCAGTGCTAGAGGGGAGACCCAGTACTTC.

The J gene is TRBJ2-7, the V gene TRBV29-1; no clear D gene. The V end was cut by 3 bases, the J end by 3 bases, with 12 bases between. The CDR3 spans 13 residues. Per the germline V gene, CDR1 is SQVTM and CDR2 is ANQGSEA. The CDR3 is CSVEPSPGYEQYF. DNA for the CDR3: TGCAGCGTTGAGCCCTCCCCAGGCTACGAGCAGTACTTC.

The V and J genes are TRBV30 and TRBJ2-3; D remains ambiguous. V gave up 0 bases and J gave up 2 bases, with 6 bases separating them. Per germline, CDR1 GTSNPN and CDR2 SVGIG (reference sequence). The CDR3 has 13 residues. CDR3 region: CAWSVRATDTQYF. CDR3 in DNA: TGTGCCTGGAGTGTACGGGCCACAGATACGCAGTATTTT.

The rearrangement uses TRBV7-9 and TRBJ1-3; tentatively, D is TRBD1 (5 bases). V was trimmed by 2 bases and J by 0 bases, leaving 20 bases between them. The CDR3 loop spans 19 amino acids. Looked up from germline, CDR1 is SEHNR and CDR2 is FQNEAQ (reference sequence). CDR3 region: CASSLTRDSWPVSGNTIYF. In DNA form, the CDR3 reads TGTGCCAGCAGCTTAACGCGGGACTCATGGCCCGTCTCTGGAAACACCATATATTTT.

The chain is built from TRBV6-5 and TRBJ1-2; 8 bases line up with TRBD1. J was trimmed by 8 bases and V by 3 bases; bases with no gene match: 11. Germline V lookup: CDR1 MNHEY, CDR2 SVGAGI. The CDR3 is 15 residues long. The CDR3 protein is CASSYAGGQGKGYTF. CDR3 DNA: TGTGCCAGCAGTTATGCGGGTGGACAGGGAAAGGGCTACACCTTC.

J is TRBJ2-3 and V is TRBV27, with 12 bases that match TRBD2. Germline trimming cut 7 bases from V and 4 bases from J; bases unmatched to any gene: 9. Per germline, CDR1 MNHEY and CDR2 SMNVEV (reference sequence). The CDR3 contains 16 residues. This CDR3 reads CASNSELAGGSDTQYF. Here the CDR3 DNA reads TGTGCCAGCAATTCGGAACTAGCGGGAGGATCAGATACGCAGTATTTT.

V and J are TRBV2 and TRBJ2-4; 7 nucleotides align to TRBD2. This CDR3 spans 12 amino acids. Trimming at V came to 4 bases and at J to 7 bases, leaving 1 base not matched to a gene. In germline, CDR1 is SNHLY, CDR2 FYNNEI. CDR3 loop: CASSVSGNIQYF. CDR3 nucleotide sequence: TGTGCCAGCAGTGTTAGCGGGAACATTCAGTACTTC.

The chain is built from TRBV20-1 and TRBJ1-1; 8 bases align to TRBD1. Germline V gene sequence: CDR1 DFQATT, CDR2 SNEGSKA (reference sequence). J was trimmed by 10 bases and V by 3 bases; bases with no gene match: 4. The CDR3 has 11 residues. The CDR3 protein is CSASQGALAFF. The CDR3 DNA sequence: TGCAGTGCTAGTCAGGGGGCGTTAGCTTTCTTT.

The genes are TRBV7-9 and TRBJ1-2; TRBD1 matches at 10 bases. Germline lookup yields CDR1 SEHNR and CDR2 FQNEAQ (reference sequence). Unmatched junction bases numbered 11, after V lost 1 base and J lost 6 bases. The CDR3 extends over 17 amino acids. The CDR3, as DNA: TGTGCCAGCAGCTTAGACGGGGGCGACAGGGGGCTGAATGGCTACACCTTC. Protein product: CASSLDGGDRGLNGYTF.

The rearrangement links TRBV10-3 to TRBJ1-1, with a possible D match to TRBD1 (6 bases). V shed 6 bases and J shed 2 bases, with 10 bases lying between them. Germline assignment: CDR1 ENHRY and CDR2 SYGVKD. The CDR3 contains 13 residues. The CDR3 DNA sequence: TGTGCCATCAGCGGGACATCAAACACTGAAGCTTTCTTT. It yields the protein CAISGTSNTEAFF.

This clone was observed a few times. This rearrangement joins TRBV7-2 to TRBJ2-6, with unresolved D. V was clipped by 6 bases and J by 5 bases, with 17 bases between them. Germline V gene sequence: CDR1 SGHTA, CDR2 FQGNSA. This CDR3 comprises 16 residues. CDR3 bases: TGTGCCAGCAGGCTATCCCAACAGACCTGGGCCAACGTCCTGACTTTC. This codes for CASRLSQQTWANVLTF. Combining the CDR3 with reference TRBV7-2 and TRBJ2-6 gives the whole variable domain GAGVSQSPSNKVTEKGKDVELRCDPISGHTALYWYRQSLGQGLEFLIYFQGNSAPDKSGLPSDRFSAERTGGSVSTLTIQRTQQEDSAVYLCASRLSQQTWANVLTFGAGSRLTVL.

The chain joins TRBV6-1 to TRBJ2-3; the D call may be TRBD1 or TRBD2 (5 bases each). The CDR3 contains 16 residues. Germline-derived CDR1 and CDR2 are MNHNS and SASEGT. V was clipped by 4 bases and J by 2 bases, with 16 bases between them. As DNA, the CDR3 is TGTGCCAGCAGTGTTGACGGGATGGGGCTCACAGATACGCAGTATTTT. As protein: CASSVDGMGLTDTQYF.